The 3 T cell receptor beta chains listed next were all sequenced from one sample in a study of vaccination effects on CD4 cells after COVID-19. For these receptors, no antigen is known. The method was immunoSEQ multiplex PCR; TCRdb's version includes in-frame clones alone and lacks a portion of them. The table includes roughly 63,000 clones, 80% detected once. Using viral peptide pools, the ViraFEST assay grew out antigen-specific CD4+ T cells prior to sequencing. An approximately nine-day culture period preceded the isolation of CD4+ T cells. Absence of prior SARS-CoV-2 infection characterized the vaccine recipients, who showed negative nucleocapsid antibodies. The source was CD4+ T cells from PBMCs cultured with SARS-CoV-2 spike peptides, collected before COVID-19 vaccination. The receptors were gathered from a human donor who received a COVID-19 vaccine.

In this sample, this clone turned up a few times. V and J are TRBV11-1 and TRBJ1-1; D is possibly TRBD1 (5 bases). The CDR3 has 16 amino acids. V was cut by 3 bases and J by 4 bases, with 18 bases left in between. Germline V gives CDR1 SGHAT, CDR2 FQDESV (reference sequence). CDR3 loop: CASSFSGSDKRTEAFF. The CDR3 DNA reads TGTGCCAGCAGCTTTTCCGGCTCGGACAAACGCACTGAAGCTTTCTTT.

This clone was found once. V and J are TRBV5-1 and TRBJ2-5; 7 positions match TRBD1. Unmatched junction bases numbered 14, after V lost 2 bases and J lost 7 bases. This CDR3 is built from 16 residues. Looked up from germline, CDR1 is SGHRS and CDR2 is YFSETQ. The CDR3 DNA sequence: TGCGCCAGCAGCTTAGTTGGGACAGCCGCCGTTGGGACCCAGTACTTC. It encodes CASSLVGTAAVGTQYF.

The gene calls are TRBV30 and TRBJ2-5; 10 bases are shared with TRBD2. CDR1 is GTSNPN, CDR2 SVGIG, per germline (reference sequence). This CDR3 is 15 amino acids long. Losses at the gene ends were 7 bases for V and 5 bases for J; bases not matched to a gene: 13. CDR3 DNA: TGTGCCTATCGGGGGGTAGCGGGGGGTCGTGAGACCCAGTACTTC. Translating gives CAYRGVAGGRETQYF. The entire variable domain, with the rest obtained from reference TRBV30 and TRBJ2-5, is as follows: SQTIHQWPATLVQPVGSPLSLECTVEGTSNPNLYWYRQAAGRGLQLLFYSVGIGQISSEVPQNLSASRPQDRQFILSSKKLLLSDSGFYLCAYRGVAGGRETQYFGPGTRLLVL.